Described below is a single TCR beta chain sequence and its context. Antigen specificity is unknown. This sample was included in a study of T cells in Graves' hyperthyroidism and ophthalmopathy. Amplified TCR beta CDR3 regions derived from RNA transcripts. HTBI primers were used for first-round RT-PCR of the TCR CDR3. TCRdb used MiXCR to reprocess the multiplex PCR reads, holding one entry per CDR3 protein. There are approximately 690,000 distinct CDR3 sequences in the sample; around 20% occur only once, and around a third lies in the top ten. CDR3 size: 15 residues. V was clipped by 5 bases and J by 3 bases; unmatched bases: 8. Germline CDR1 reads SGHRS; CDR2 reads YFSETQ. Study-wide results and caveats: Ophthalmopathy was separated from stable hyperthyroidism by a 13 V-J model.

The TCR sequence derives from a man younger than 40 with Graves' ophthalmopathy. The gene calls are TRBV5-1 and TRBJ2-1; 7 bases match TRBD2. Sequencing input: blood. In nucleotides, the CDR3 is TGCGCCAGCAGTCTCGGGACTACCGTCTACAATGAGCAGTTCTTC. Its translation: CASSLGTTVYNEQFF.